These 10 T cell receptor beta chains were sequenced from one sample in a study of T cells of healthy individuals. Each CDR3 protein is one row after TCRdb ran MiXCR on the 5' RACE reads. The profile covers 100,000 or so distinct CDR3 sequences, with under 20% appearing a single time and 6.2% taken by the ten largest. Receptors originate from a human donor in good health.

The table lists this clonotype with many counts. The rearrangement joins TRBV5-1 to TRBJ1-2, with D maybe TRBD1 (6 bases). CDR1 and CDR2 (germline): SGHRS, YFSETQ. The germline V and J ends were trimmed by 4 bases and 0 bases, with 13 bases remaining between them. The CDR3 loop spans 15 amino acids. DNA for the CDR3: TGCGCCAGCAGCCCACGACAGGACACTAACTATGGCTACACCTTC. Its protein is CASSPRQDTNYGYTF.

The chain is built from TRBV4-3 and TRBJ1-2; 7 bases line up with TRBD1. The CDR3 loop spans 13 amino acids. The junction had 3 bases not matched to a gene; V was cut back by 1 base and J by 7 bases. Per germline, CDR1 LGHNA and CDR2 YSLEER. The CDR3 DNA reads TGCGCCAGCAGCCAAGTCAGGACAGGTGGCTACACCTTC. Translated: CASSQVRTGGYTF.

CDR3 region: CASRPPSGRVYEQYF. In nucleotides, the CDR3 is TGTGCCAGCAGGCCGCCGAGCGGGAGGGTTTACGAGCAGTACTTC. The V gene is TRBV6-5, the J gene TRBJ2-7; TRBD2 matches at 10 bases. This CDR3 region has 15 residues. CDR1 is MNHEY, CDR2 SVGAGI, per germline. The J segment lost 4 bases and the V segment lost 6 bases, leaving 9 bases of the junction unmatched.

This clonotype was seen only a few times. The chain uses TRBV6-2 or TRBV6-3 and TRBJ2-3; the D is unclear. The CDR3 length is 13 residues. Germline V gene data show CDR1 as MNHEY and CDR2 as SVGEGT. V was pared by 2 bases and J by 4 bases, with 7 bases between. CDR3 in amino acids: CASSYGYPDTQYF. The CDR3 DNA reads TGTGCCAGCAGTTACGGGTACCCAGATACGCAGTATTTT.

V gene TRBV11-1 combines with J gene TRBJ1-6; a weak D match, TRBD1 (5 bases). The germline V gene has CDR1 SGHAT and CDR2 FQDESV (reference sequence). V gave up 3 bases and J gave up 10 bases, with 19 bases separating them. The CDR3 extends over 16 amino acids. The CDR3 DNA reads TGTGCCAGCAGCTTTCAACACGGGACCTCAGGATCACCCCTCCACTTT. Residues: CASSFQHGTSGSPLHF. Together with reference TRBV11-1 and TRBJ1-6, the CDR3 gives the full variable domain: EAEVAQSPRYKITEKSQAVAFWCDPISGHATLYWYRQILGQGPELLVQFQDESVVDDSQLPKDRFSAERLKGVDSTLKIQPAELGDSAMYLCASSFQHGTSGSPLHFGNGTRLTVT.

Written as DNA, the CDR3 is TGCAGTGCTAGACCTGGACTAGCGGGATACGAGCAGTACTTC. It translates to CSARPGLAGYEQYF. The chain carries TRBV20-1 and TRBJ2-7; 12 bases are a match to TRBD2. CDR3 size: 14 residues. V gave up 2 bases and J gave up 4 bases; unmatched junction bases: 3. Germline lookup yields CDR1 DFQATT and CDR2 SNEGSKA (reference sequence).

The rearrangement joins TRBV20-1 to TRBJ2-4; D is unclear. The CDR3 loop spans 16 amino acids. V shed 1 base and J shed 0 bases, with 13 bases lying between them. Germline-derived CDR1 and CDR2 are DFQATT and SNEGSKA (reference sequence). Written as DNA, the CDR3 is TGCAGTGCTAGAGGTCTCGAGCCATTAGCCAAAAACATTCAGTACTTC. This codes for CSARGLEPLAKNIQYF.

The J gene is TRBJ2-1, the V gene TRBV11-3, with TRBD1 as a possible D gene (6 bases). The germline CDR1 and CDR2 sequences are SGHNT and YENEEA. This CDR3 has 14 residues. The V end was cut by 5 bases, the J end by 4 bases, with 12 bases between. The CDR3 coding sequence is TGTGCCAGCAGCACGACGAGGGGGTACAATGAGCAGTTCTTC. Its translation is CASSTTRGYNEQFF. Variable domain in full (rest from reference TRBV11-3 and TRBJ2-1): EAGVVQSPRYKIIEKKQPVAFWCNPISGHNTLYWYLQNLGQGPELLIRYENEEAVDDSQLPKDRFSAERLKGVDSTLKIQPAELGDSAVYLCASSTTRGYNEQFFGPGTRLTVL.

The V and J genes are TRBV7-9 and TRBJ1-1; D unclear. CDR1 SEHNR and CDR2 FQNEAQ come from the germline V gene (reference sequence). The V end lost 1 base, the J end lost 0 bases, and 6 bases lay between the germline ends. This CDR3 comprises 14 residues. CDR3 nucleotide sequence: TGTGCCAGCAGCTTAGGTGTGATGAACACTGAAGCTTTCTTT. This gives the protein CASSLGVMNTEAFF.

The V call is TRBV20-1, the J call TRBJ2-3; D is ambiguous. In germline, CDR1 is DFQATT, CDR2 SNEGSKA (reference sequence). The CDR3 extends over 13 amino acids. Between the trimmed V and J ends, which lost 5 bases and 4 bases, there was a span of 13 bases. CDR3 loop: CSAPQEGADTQYF. DNA for the CDR3: TGCAGTGCTCCTCAGGAAGGTGCAGATACGCAGTATTTT.